Below are 15 T cell receptor beta chains sequenced from a single sample in a study of metastatic and nonmetastatic thyroid tumors. Patients underwent thyroid surgery, and none had received any treatment before it. TCRdb used MiXCR to call clones anew from the PCR reads. The data show roughly 5,900 clones, with about 25% seen just once and around 10% held by the top ten. Sequences were obtained from adjacent normal tissue. The receptors stem from a male donor with papillary thyroid cancer or a benign thyroid nodule (not recorded which). Some clones in this sample may be carry-over from other donors' samples.

A word on this clone: With a much larger clone just one base away, this may be a read error. The CDR3 does not end in the conserved phenylalanine or tryptophan, so this is likely a read error. This rearrangement joins TRBV7-3 to TRBJ1-2; 7 bases agree with TRBD1. Germline V CDR1 and CDR2: SGHTA, FQGTGA. The CDR3 loop spans 15 amino acids. The ends lost 5 bases at V and 6 bases at J; junction bases unmatched: 12. As DNA, the CDR3 is TGTGCCAGCAGCCCGGGACAGACCAGTGGTGATGGCTACACCCTC. As protein: CASSPGQTSGDGYTL.

The chain recombines TRBV12-3 or TRBV12-4 with TRBJ1-2, with D perhaps matching TRBD1 (5 bases). CDR3 length equals 14 residues. The V gene lost 8 bases and the J gene lost 4 bases, with 17 bases spanning the gap. CDR3 DNA: TGTGCCAGCGTAAGAGCAGGACACGGCTATGGCTACACCTTC. Protein product: CASVRAGHGYGYTF.

The V gene is TRBV6-5, the J gene TRBJ2-1; D remains ambiguous. Trimming removed 0 bases from V and 12 bases from J, with 15 bases in between. Germline V CDR1 and CDR2: MNHEY, SVGAGI. The CDR3 extends over 14 amino acids. This CDR3 reads CASSYSTAAVGQFF. In DNA form, the CDR3 reads TGTGCCAGCAGTTACTCGACCGCCGCGGTTGGGCAGTTCTTC.

The chain uses TRBV20-1 and TRBJ2-7; 7 bases align to TRBD2. The germline CDR1 and CDR2 sequences are DFQATT and SNEGSKA (reference sequence). The CDR3 sequence is 16 residues long. The ends lost 4 bases at V and 4 bases at J; junction bases unmatched: 16. Here the CDR3 DNA reads TGCAGTGCTAACTCCCCCGGCGGGGTCGGGGGGTACGAGCAGTACTTC. Translated: CSANSPGGVGGYEQYF.

This clone was seen ten or more times. The chain has TRBV3-1 and TRBJ2-6; D is undetermined. Germline V lookup: CDR1 LGHDT, CDR2 YNNKEL (reference sequence). The length of the CDR3 is 18 residues. V lost 1 base and J 1 base, leaving 14 bases between the germline ends. The CDR3 protein is CASSQAVGSLSGANVLTF. CDR3 nucleotide sequence: TGTGCCAGCAGCCAAGCGGTCGGTTCACTGTCTGGGGCCAACGTCCTGACTTTC.

This chain uses TRBV7-3 with TRBJ2-1; TRBD2 matches at 9 bases. Germline CDR1 and CDR2: SGHTA and FQGTGA. Trimming took 1 base from V and 6 from J; bases not matched to a gene: 16. This CDR3 comprises 19 residues. The CDR3 nucleotides read TGTGCCAGCAGCTTAATGGGGACTAGCTGGGGGCGGGTCTTCAATGAGCAGTTCTTC. This gives the protein CASSLMGTSWGRVFNEQFF.

In its sample, this clone was seen a few times. This sequence joins TRBV10-1 and TRBJ1-6; maybe TRBD1 (5 bases). There are 16 residues in the CDR3. V lost 10 bases and J lost 1, with 17 bases in between. Germline V CDR1 and CDR2: WNHNN, SYGVQD (reference sequence). The CDR3 nucleotides read TGCGCCACCTCCACTCTCAGGGAATCCTATAATTCACCCCTCCACTTT. Residues: CATSTLRESYNSPLHF.

By its share, this clone is medium-sized. The chain employs TRBV18 and TRBJ2-7; 12 positions match TRBD1. V dropped 4 bases and J dropped 0; count of bases not matched to a gene: 4. Germline CDR1 is KGHSH and CDR2 is LQKENI. The CDR3 is 16 amino acids. The CDR3 DNA follows: TGTGCCAGCTCACTCTTGGGACAGGGGGCCTCCTACGAGCAGTACTTC. Amino acid sequence: CASSLLGQGASYEQYF.

With regard to this clone: Without the conserved terminal phenylalanine or tryptophan, this CDR3 likely stems from a read error. The chain links TRBV5-1 to TRBJ2-2, with a possible D match to TRBD1 (6 bases). This CDR3 has 15 residues. The germline V gene has CDR1 SGHRS and CDR2 YFSETQ. V was cut by 4 bases and J by 2 bases, with 12 bases left in between. The CDR3 region has the DNA TGCGCCAGCAGCCTCGGGACATATAACACCGGGGAGCTGTTTCTT. Translated: CASSLGTYNTGELFL.

This clone has ten or more counts. The rearrangement links TRBV7-2 to TRBJ1-2; a possible D gene is TRBD1 (5 bases). This CDR3 spans 12 amino acids. The germline gives CDR1 SGHTA, CDR2 FQGNSA. The V and J ends lost 4 bases and 7 bases respectively, with 10 bases between them. CDR3 sequence (DNA): TGTGCCAGCAGCTCGATAGGGGCTGGCTACACCTTC. Translated, it gives CASSSIGAGYTF.

Comment on this clone: Germline and junction disagree at one end, which may indicate a read error. The chain joins TRBV11-2 to TRBJ2-1, with D tentatively TRBD1 (6 bases). This CDR3 has 17 amino acids. Per germline, CDR1 SGHAT and CDR2 FQNNGV. The CDR3 sequence: CANSLVGQLSSYNEQFF. DNA of the CDR3: TGTGCCAACAGCTTAGTTGGACAGCTCAGCTCCTACAATGAGCAGTTCTTC.

By share, this clone ranks as medium-sized (0.01 to 0.1%). V gene TRBV9 combines with J gene TRBJ2-2, with D tentatively TRBD2 (7 bases). V gave up 0 bases and J gave up 5 bases, with 11 bases separating them. This CDR3 comprises 15 residues. CDR1 is SGDLS and CDR2 is YYNGEE in the germline V gene. The CDR3: CASSVGGGGTGELFF. CDR3 in DNA: TGTGCCAGCAGCGTAGGGGGAGGGGGGACCGGGGAGCTGTTTTTT.

V gene TRBV20-1 combines with J gene TRBJ1-5; the D is unclear. CDR3 length: 12 residues. V was pared by 1 base and J by 12 bases, with 13 bases between. Germline-derived CDR1 and CDR2 are DFQATT and SNEGSKA (reference sequence). CDR3 sequence: CSARGGGSYQHF. In DNA form, the CDR3 reads TGCAGTGCTAGAGGAGGAGGAAGCTACCAGCATTTT.

In nucleotides, the CDR3 is TGTGCCAGCAGCAGAACTAGCGGGAGGTTATCAGATACGCAGTATTTT. Protein product: CASSRTSGRLSDTQYF. The J gene is TRBJ2-3, the V gene TRBV5-5; 12 bases agree with TRBD2. The junction had 7 bases not matched to a gene; V was cut back by 4 bases and J by 4 bases. The CDR3 consists of 16 residues. Germline loops: CDR1 SGHKS, CDR2 YYEKEE (reference sequence).

In its sample, this clone is large (0.1 to 1%). The gene calls are TRBV11-2 and TRBJ2-3, with 7 positions matching TRBD2. The V gene's germline CDR1 is SGHAT and CDR2 FQNNGV. J lost 1 base, V lost 5 bases, and 6 bases had no gene match. The CDR3 totals 15 residues. Here the CDR3 reads CASSPGLVGTDTQYF. CDR3 sequence (DNA): TGTGCCAGCAGCCCAGGACTAGTCGGCACAGATACGCAGTATTTT.